A selection of T cell receptor beta chains follows, all from one sample in a study of metastatic and nonmetastatic thyroid tumors. Via MiXCR, TCRdb re-called the PCR reads. Of under 75,000 clones listed, roughly 18% are singletons. The sample comprised blood. The receptors here all came from a female donor with papillary thyroid cancer or a benign thyroid nodule (not recorded which). Some clones in this sample may be carry-over from other donors' samples. Both conserved end residues are part of each CDR3. The D gene is left open where the match is weak. Clone size appears in some rows only: once, few, many, or a class for an expanded clone.

size: many
D: TRBD2
J: TRBJ2-1
V: TRBV6-1
CDR3: CASRTSGTLYNEQFF
DNA: TGTGCCAGCAGAACTAGCGGGACCCTTTACAATGAGCAGTTCTTC

size: many
D: NA
J: TRBJ2-6
V: TRBV5-1
CDR3: CASSLTLSGANVLTF
DNA: TGCGCCAGCAGCCTCACCCTCTCTGGGGCCAACGTCCTGACTTTC

size: many
D: NA
J: TRBJ1-1
V: TRBV7-3
CDR3: CASSSAGGVNTEAFF
DNA: TGTGCCAGCAGTTCTGCCGGAGGTGTGAACACTGAAGCTTTCTTT

size: many
D: NA
J: TRBJ2-3
V: TRBV5-1
CDR3: CASSLWGSSTDTQYF
DNA: TGCGCCAGCAGCTTGTGGGGTTCTAGCACAGATACGCAGTATTTT

size: NA
D: NA
J: TRBJ2-1
V: TRBV18
CDR3: CASSPWGEARDEQFF
DNA: TGTGCCAGCTCACCGTGGGGGGAGGCCCGCGATGAGCAGTTCTTC

size: few
D: NA
J: TRBJ2-1
V: TRBV27
CDR3: CASREAVFSYNEQFF
DNA: TGTGCCAGCAGAGAAGCGGTGTTCTCCTACAATGAGCAGTTCTTC

size: NA
D: TRBD1
J: TRBJ2-1
V: TRBV20-1
CDR3: CSARDPSRDRAYNEQFF
DNA: TGCAGTGCTAGAGATCCCTCCCGGGACAGGGCCTACAATGAGCAGTTCTTC

size: many
D: NA
J: TRBJ2-2
V: TRBV30
CDR3: CACKRSDHEAGELFF
DNA: TGTGCCTGCAAAAGATCGGACCATGAGGCCGGGGAGCTGTTTTTT

size: NA
D: TRBD1
J: TRBJ2-4
V: TRBV14
CDR3: CASSQGQGWAKNIQYF
DNA: TGTGCCAGCAGCCAAGGACAGGGATGGGCCAAAAACATTCAGTACTTC

size: NA
D: NA
J: TRBJ1-4
V: TRBV30
CDR3: CAWCRGNNEKLFF
DNA: TGTGCCTGGTGCCGGGGGAATAATGAAAAACTGTTTTTT

size: NA
D: TRBD2
J: TRBJ2-1
V: TRBV3-1
CDR3: CASSPWTSGGRYNEQFF
DNA: TGTGCCAGCAGCCCGTGGACTAGCGGGGGGCGTTACAATGAGCAGTTCTTC

size: many
D: NA
J: TRBJ2-2
V: TRBV18
CDR3: CASSPQSGDTGELFF
DNA: TGTGCCAGCTCACCACAAAGTGGGGACACCGGGGAGCTGTTTTTT

size: many
D: NA
J: TRBJ1-1
V: TRBV16
CDR3: CASSWQQGSTEAFF
DNA: TGTGCCAGCAGCTGGCAGCAGGGTAGCACTGAAGCTTTCTTT

size: NA
D: TRBD1
J: TRBJ2-3
V: TRBV11-2
CDR3: CASSLVFVRTGNTDTQYF
DNA: TGTGCCAGCAGCTTGGTCTTTGTCAGGACAGGGAACACAGATACGCAGTATTTT

size: NA
D: NA
J: TRBJ1-1
V: TRBV5-5
CDR3: CASSFGTEAEAFF
DNA: TGTGCCAGCAGCTTCGGGACTGAGGCTGAAGCTTTCTTT

size: NA
D: NA
J: TRBJ1-6
V: TRBV28
CDR3: CASSPDYNSPLHF
DNA: TGTGCCAGTTCTCCGGACTATAATTCACCCCTCCACTTT

size: few
D: TRBD2
J: TRBJ2-2
V: TRBV29-1
CDR3: CSVGLAGGPATGELFF
DNA: TGCAGCGTTGGTCTAGCGGGAGGGCCGGCCACCGGGGAGCTGTTTTTT

size: many
D: NA
J: TRBJ2-2
V: TRBV3-1
CDR3: CASSRPGLYTGELFF
DNA: TGTGCCAGCAGCCGTCCGGGACTCTACACCGGGGAGCTGTTTTTT

size: many
D: NA
J: TRBJ2-2
V: TRBV4-1
CDR3: CASSQDAGYTGELFF
DNA: TGCGCCAGCAGCCAAGACGCAGGCTACACCGGGGAGCTGTTTTTT

size: many
D: TRBD1
J: TRBJ2-5
V: TRBV7-7
CDR3: CASSLGTGQVQETQYF
DNA: TGTGCTAGCAGCTTAGGGACAGGGCAGGTCCAAGAGACCCAGTACTTC

size: NA
D: NA
J: TRBJ2-6
V: TRBV6-6
CDR3: CASTHQKALSSGANVLTF
DNA: TGTGCCAGCACCCACCAGAAGGCGCTATCCTCTGGGGCCAACGTCCTGACTTTC

size: NA
D: NA
J: TRBJ1-6
V: TRBV30
CDR3: CAWTTQYNSPLHF
DNA: TGTGCCTGGACAACTCAGTATAATTCACCCCTCCACTTT

size: few
D: NA
J: TRBJ1-2
V: TRBV7-9
CDR3: CASSLEGYTF
DNA: TGTGCCAGCAGCTTAGAGGGCTACACCTTC

size: many
D: NA
J: TRBJ2-2
V: TRBV29-1
CDR3: CSVEGEDDSTGELFF
DNA: TGCAGCGTTGAGGGGGAGGACGATAGCACCGGGGAGCTGTTTTTT

size: NA
D: NA
J: TRBJ2-7
V: TRBV28
CDR3: CASRLDYEQYF
DNA: TGTGCCAGCAGACTCGACTACGAGCAGTACTTC

size: many
D: NA
J: TRBJ2-6
V: TRBV11-2
CDR3: CASSLLRGSGANVLTF
DNA: TGTGCCAGCAGCTTATTGCGGGGCTCTGGGGCCAACGTCCTGACTTTC

size: many
D: NA
J: TRBJ2-7
V: TRBV6-1
CDR3: CASSGDWGSYEQYF
DNA: TGTGCCAGCAGTGGGGACTGGGGCTCCTACGAGCAGTACTTC

size: NA
D: NA
J: TRBJ2-7
V: TRBV2
CDR3: CASSESRGFGEQYF
DNA: TGTGCCAGCAGTGAAAGCCGGGGATTCGGCGAGCAGTACTTC

size: many
D: TRBD2
J: TRBJ2-3
V: TRBV7-2
CDR3: CASSFSSLASGRALDTQYF
DNA: TGTGCCAGCAGCTTTTCGTCATTGGCTAGCGGGAGGGCCTTGGATACGCAGTATTTT

size: NA
D: NA
J: TRBJ1-5
V: TRBV6-1
CDR3: CASQTSAQPQHF
DNA: TGTGCCAGCCAAACTTCGGCACAGCCCCAGCATTTT

size: many
D: NA
J: TRBJ1-3
V: TRBV12-3/TRBV12-4
CDR3: CASSSGFWVGNTIYF
DNA: TGTGCCAGCAGTTCCGGGTTCTGGGTAGGAAACACCATATATTTT

size: many
D: NA
J: TRBJ1-6
V: TRBV6-1
CDR3: CASSRDGNNSPLHF
DNA: TGTGCCAGCAGCCGCGACGGTAATAATTCACCCCTCCACTTT

size: few
D: NA
J: TRBJ1-5
V: TRBV27
CDR3: CASSLGPISNQPQHF
DNA: TGTGCCAGCAGTTTGGGGCCAATAAGCAATCAGCCCCAGCATTTT

size: many
D: TRBD1
J: TRBJ1-2
V: TRBV10-3
CDR3: CAISLHDDPRQGTNYGYTF
DNA: TGTGCCATCAGCCTACACGACGATCCAAGACAGGGGACTAACTATGGCTACACCTTC

size: NA
D: TRBD1
J: TRBJ1-1
V: TRBV20-1
CDR3: CSARSIGTAGDTEAFF
DNA: TGCAGTGCTAGATCTATAGGGACAGCTGGGGACACTGAGGCTTTCTTT

size: many
D: NA
J: TRBJ2-2
V: TRBV27
CDR3: CASRGGRRGELFF
DNA: TGTGCCAGCCGGGGAGGTAGACGGGGGGAGCTGTTTTTT

size: NA
D: NA
J: TRBJ1-5
V: TRBV6-1
CDR3: CASSHLGAQPQHF
DNA: TGTGCCAGCAGCCACCTCGGGGCTCAGCCCCAGCATTTT

size: NA
D: NA
J: TRBJ2-7
V: TRBV11-2
CDR3: CASSLDLRVYEQYF
DNA: TGTGCCAGCAGCTTAGATCTAAGAGTCTACGAGCAGTACTTC

size: NA
D: NA
J: TRBJ2-2
V: TRBV6-1
CDR3: CASSLGQGGIGELFF
DNA: TGTGCCAGCAGCCTTGGACAGGGAGGGATCGGGGAGCTGTTTTTT

size: many
D: NA
J: TRBJ2-7
V: TRBV19
CDR3: CASSAGGHSEQYF
DNA: TGTGCCAGTAGCGCCGGGGGACATTCGGAGCAGTACTTC

size: NA
D: NA
J: TRBJ2-2
V: TRBV5-1
CDR3: CASSSTRGNPTGELFF
DNA: TGCGCCAGCAGCTCTACTAGAGGGAACCCCACCGGGGAGCTGTTTTTT

size: medium-sized
D: NA
J: TRBJ2-3
V: TRBV6-4
CDR3: CASSEQEGGTDTQYF
DNA: TGTGCCAGCAGCGAACAGGAGGGGGGCACAGATACGCAGTATTTT

size: many
D: NA
J: TRBJ1-4
V: TRBV6-1
CDR3: CASRVRTDNEKLFF
DNA: TGTGCCAGCCGAGTAAGGACGGATAATGAAAAACTGTTTTTT

size: few
D: TRBD2
J: TRBJ2-7
V: TRBV12-3/TRBV12-4
CDR3: CASSPLGTSWRAYEQYF
DNA: TGTGCCAGCAGCCCGCTCGGGACTAGCTGGAGGGCCTACGAGCAGTACTTC

size: NA
D: NA
J: TRBJ2-7
V: TRBV4-1
CDR3: CASSPGTLSSYEQYF
DNA: TGCGCCAGCAGCCCCGGGACGCTGAGCTCCTACGAGCAGTACTTC

size: many
D: NA
J: TRBJ2-1
V: TRBV6-1
CDR3: CASRKASSSYNEQFF
DNA: TGTGCCAGCAGGAAAGCTTCGAGCTCCTACAATGAGCAGTTCTTC

size: NA
D: TRBD1
J: TRBJ1-4
V: TRBV5-1
CDR3: CASSWGDRTTNEKLFF
DNA: TGCGCCAGCAGCTGGGGGGACAGGACAACTAATGAAAAACTGTTTTTT

size: NA
D: NA
J: TRBJ2-7
V: TRBV20-1
CDR3: CSAGDRPPPYEQYF
DNA: TGCAGTGCTGGCGACAGGCCTCCCCCCTACGAGCAGTACTTC

size: few
D: TRBD1
J: TRBJ1-3
V: TRBV19
CDR3: CASTGQGARNTIYF
DNA: TGTGCCAGTACCGGACAGGGGGCGCGGAACACCATATATTTT